Reported below is one TCR beta chain. Its specificity is not known. Stated time point: patch test 1, 2 weeks after DPC sensitization. As for treatment: therapeutic diphenylcyclopropenone sensitization with weekly scalp DPC. This entry is derived from a study of human T cells and chemical hapten exposure. Turning to the study itself: Upper-back patch tests with 0.01% DPC were read at 6 days. Findings and limits, study-wide: No change in TCRs above 1 in 1000 frequency was produced by DPC sensitization.

Via MiXCR, TCRdb re-called the RACE reads, giving one row per CDR3 protein. Of under 120,000 distinct CDR3 sequences detected, 11% appear once; the ten largest clones hold under 4.5%. This sequence originates from a woman between 40 and 50 years old with alopecia areata. Some clones in this sample may be carry-over from other donors' samples. The specimen was whole blood, collected in connection with sensitization to the hapten diphenylcyclopropenone (DPC).

The DNA of the CDR3 is TGTGCCAGCAGCCAATCCGGGACAACCCAAGAGACCCAGTACTTC. Its protein is CASSQSGTTQETQYF. This chain uses TRBV6-5 with TRBJ2-5, with D possibly being TRBD1 (6 bases). The CDR3 contains 15 residues. The germline CDR1 and CDR2 sequences are MNHEY and SVGAGI. V gave up 6 bases and J gave up 1 base, with 15 bases separating them.